A selection of T cell receptor beta chains follows, all from one sample in a study of T cell clonotyping in hematopoietic cell transplantation. Profiled with immunoSEQ multiplex PCR; TCRdb holds only in-frame clones, not every one. The sample has 13,000 or so clones; 72% are singletons. Sequencing used peripheral blood mononuclear cells, obtained 180 days after allogeneic stem cell transplant. Source of these receptors: a male patient aged 55 to 69 who had an allogeneic stem cell transplant from an unrelated donor, so the T cells may come from the graft donor. Some clones in this sample may be carry-over from other donors' samples. The CDR3 runs from the conserved cysteine through the conserved F or W. The D gene is left open where the match is weak. A clone size is listed for some rows: how often the clone was seen (once, few, many), or a class if it is expanded.

V gene,clone size,D gene,J gene,CDR3 protein,CDR3 DNA
TRBV5-1,NA,NA,TRBJ2-7,CASSLDSGQLFPYEQYF,TGCGCCAGCAGCTTGGATTCGGGACAATTATTCCCCTACGAGCAGTACTTC
TRBV30,NA,NA,TRBJ1-2,CAWSVDNYYGYTF,TGTGCCTGGAGTGTCGACAACTATTATGGCTACACCTTC
TRBV7-2,few,NA,TRBJ2-1,CASSLLGVQFF,TGTGCCAGCAGCTTATTGGGGGTGCAGTTCTTC
TRBV30,NA,TRBD1,TRBJ1-2,CAWSVGDRGNYGYTF,TGTGCCTGGAGTGTAGGGGACAGGGGGAACTATGGCTACACCTTC
TRBV30,NA,NA,TRBJ2-7,CAWSVVLGEQYF,TGTGCCTGGAGCGTCGTACTGGGGGAGCAGTACTTC
TRBV5-6,NA,TRBD1,TRBJ2-2,CASSLSGQGYTGELFF,TGTGCCAGCAGCTTGTCGGGACAGGGGTACACCGGGGAGCTGTTTTTT
TRBV4-1,NA,NA,TRBJ2-3,CASSQDGKGTQYF,TGCGCCAGCAGCCAAGATGGTAAAGGCACGCAGTATTTT
TRBV2,medium-sized,NA,TRBJ2-1,CASSEGYGADEQFF,TGTGCCAGCAGTGAAGGATACGGGGCGGATGAGCAGTTCTTC
TRBV9,NA,NA,TRBJ2-3,CASTKGQGVTDTQYF,TGTGCCAGCACCAAAGGGCAGGGTGTCACAGATACGCAGTATTTT
TRBV30,NA,NA,TRBJ1-1,CAWSVTGMSEAFF,TGTGCCTGGAGTGTAACGGGAATGTCCGAAGCTTTCTTT
TRBV6-1,NA,NA,TRBJ2-7,CASSRDLSSYEQYF,TGTGCCAGCAGCCGGGACCTCAGCTCCTACGAGCAGTACTTC
TRBV5-4,NA,NA,TRBJ2-3,CASSLDSTDTQYF,TGTGCCAGCAGCTTGGACAGTACAGATACGCAGTATTTT
TRBV28,NA,TRBD1,TRBJ1-5,CASSPTTGGGNQPQHF,TGTGCCAGCAGCCCAACGACAGGGGGCGGCAATCAGCCCCAGCATTTT
TRBV27,NA,NA,TRBJ2-4,CASSEAKNIQYF,TGTGCCAGCAGTGAGGCCAAAAACATTCAGTACTTC
TRBV30,few,NA,TRBJ1-5,CAWSETGGQPQHF,TGTGCCTGGAGTGAGACCGGGGGCCAGCCCCAGCATTTT
TRBV29-1,NA,NA,TRBJ1-5,CSVETGEGQPQHF,TGCAGCGTTGAGACGGGGGAGGGTCAGCCCCAGCATTTT
TRBV10-3,NA,NA,TRBJ1-1,CAITQEGRTEAFF,TGTGCCATCACGCAGGAGGGAAGGACTGAAGCTTTCTTT
TRBV30,once,NA,TRBJ2-7,CAWSAVYEQYF,TGTGCCTGGAGTGCAGTGTACGAGCAGTACTTC
TRBV29-1,NA,NA,TRBJ1-1,CSVERGNTEAFF,TGCAGCGTTGAAAGAGGGAACACTGAAGCTTTCTTT
TRBV5-1,NA,NA,TRBJ2-7,CASSPPGLGYEQYF,TGCGCCAGCAGCCCCCCGGGACTCGGCTACGAGCAGTACTTC
TRBV2,few,NA,TRBJ2-1,CASTALEQFF,TGTGCCAGCACCGCTCTTGAGCAGTTCTTC
TRBV5-1,NA,TRBD1,TRBJ1-1,CASSLGSDRVSEAFF,TGCGCCAGCAGCCTGGGGTCGGACAGGGTGTCTGAAGCTTTCTTT
TRBV28,NA,NA,TRBJ1-1,CASSLIEGTSEAFF,TGTGCCAGCAGTTTAATTGAAGGGACCTCTGAAGCTTTCTTT
TRBV2,NA,NA,TRBJ1-5,CATATTAGDGQPQHF,TGTGCCACCGCGACGACCGCAGGGGACGGTCAGCCCCAGCATTTT
TRBV28,NA,NA,TRBJ1-1,CASVQGHGTEAFF,TGTGCCAGTGTACAGGGTCACGGAACTGAAGCTTTCTTT
TRBV10-2,NA,NA,TRBJ2-1,CASSEEGYNEQFF,TGCGCCAGCAGTGAGGAGGGATACAATGAGCAGTTCTTC
TRBV28,few,NA,TRBJ2-1,CASSPGVDNEQFF,TGTGCCAGCAGCCCCGGGGTTGACAATGAGCAGTTCTTC
TRBV27,few,NA,TRBJ1-1,CASRGLNTEAFF,TGTGCCAGCAGGGGACTGAACACTGAAGCTTTCTTT
TRBV27,NA,TRBD2,TRBJ2-1,CASSAGTTNNEQFF,TGTGCCAGCAGTGCCGGGACTACCAACAATGAGCAGTTCTTC
TRBV5-1,NA,TRBD1,TRBJ1-2,CASSWGQGVDGYTF,TGCGCCAGCAGCTGGGGACAGGGGGTAGATGGCTACACCTTC
TRBV19,NA,NA,TRBJ2-2,CASSAMTNSNTGELFF,TGTGCCAGTAGCGCCATGACAAACTCGAACACCGGGGAGCTGTTTTTT
TRBV30,NA,TRBD1,TRBJ1-2,CAWSRDRPYGYTF,TGTGCCTGGAGCCGGGACAGACCCTATGGCTACACCTTC
TRBV27,NA,NA,TRBJ1-1,CASSGGRMNTEAFF,TGTGCCAGCAGTGGAGGACGCATGAACACTGAAGCTTTCTTT
TRBV5-1,NA,NA,TRBJ2-5,CASSPGTSIEQETQYF,TGCGCCAGCAGCCCCGGGACATCGATAGAACAAGAGACCCAGTACTTC
TRBV30,NA,NA,TRBJ1-4,CAWTDTSSHEKLFF,TGTGCCTGGACAGATACCTCCTCGCATGAAAAACTGTTTTTT
TRBV28,NA,TRBD2,TRBJ2-7,CASSPPTSGSAYEQYF,TGTGCCAGCAGTCCCCCGACTAGCGGGAGTGCCTACGAGCAGTACTTC
TRBV27,NA,TRBD1,TRBJ1-1,CASRLDRRNTEAFF,TGTGCCAGCAGGTTGGACAGGAGGAACACTGAAGCTTTCTTT
TRBV5-1,NA,NA,TRBJ1-2,CASSLESGGGYTF,TGCGCCAGCAGCTTGGAGTCGGGGGGCGGCTACACCTTC
TRBV6-6,NA,TRBD2,TRBJ2-5,CASRRLAGGGETQYF,TGTGCCAGCAGAAGACTAGCGGGGGGCGGGGAGACCCAGTACTTC
TRBV11-2,few,TRBD2,TRBJ2-7,CASTSRGGVYDEQYF,TGTGCCAGCACTTCTCGGGGGGGAGTCTACGACGAGCAGTACTTC
TRBV27,NA,NA,TRBJ1-1,CASSPDSRAEALF,TGTGCCAGCAGCCCGGACAGTCGGGCTGAAGCTCTCTTT
TRBV2,NA,TRBD1,TRBJ1-5,CASRPDRGPQPQHF,TGTGCCAGCAGGCCGGACAGGGGGCCTCAGCCCCAGCATTTT
TRBV5-6,NA,TRBD1,TRBJ2-7,CASSAGDREPYEQYF,TGTGCCAGCAGCGCTGGGGACAGGGAGCCCTACGAGCAGTACTTC
TRBV5-1,NA,NA,TRBJ2-7,CASSFREPSYEQYF,TGCGCCAGCAGCTTCAGGGAACCCTCCTACGAGCAGTACTTC
TRBV7-3,few,NA,TRBJ1-1,CASSFGGTNTEAFF,TGTGCCAGCAGCTTTGGAGGAACGAACACTGAAGCTTTCTTT
TRBV28,NA,NA,TRBJ2-4,CASSFLGSDHHSNLAKNIQYF,TGTGCCAGCAGTTTCCTAGGGTCAGACCACCACTCCAACCTAGCCAAAAACATTCAGTACTTC
TRBV2,NA,NA,TRBJ2-2,CASRGYTGELFF,TGTGCCAGCAGGGGCTATACCGGGGAGCTGTTTTTT
TRBV28,NA,NA,TRBJ1-2,CASSSTLGGGYGYTF,TGTGCCAGCAGTTCGACTCTCGGGGGAGGGTATGGCTACACCTTC
TRBV4-1,NA,TRBD1,TRBJ1-2,CASRGTGSGYTF,TGCGCCTCCAGGGGGACAGGCTCTGGCTACACCTTC
TRBV29-1,NA,TRBD2,TRBJ2-7,CSVADPPLAGAEQYF,TGCAGCGTTGCCGACCCTCCTCTAGCGGGAGCCGAGCAGTACTTC
TRBV5-8,few,NA,TRBJ2-7,CASSDRNRDEQYF,TGTGCCAGCAGCGACCGGAACAGGGACGAGCAGTACTTC
TRBV5-6,NA,TRBD1,TRBJ1-6,CASSSGGQYSPLHF,TGTGCCAGCAGCTCGGGGGGACAGTATTCACCCCTCCACTTT
TRBV30,NA,NA,TRBJ2-3,CAWSVMTPGRGQYF,TGTGCCTGGAGTGTCATGACTCCAGGGCGGGGGCAGTATTTT
TRBV30,NA,NA,TRBJ1-5,CAWSVGEAQPQHF,TGTGCCTGGAGTGTAGGGGAGGCTCAGCCCCAGCATTTT
TRBV6-1,NA,NA,TRBJ2-7,CASSPGPYYSYEQYF,TGTGCCAGCAGTCCTGGCCCCTACTACTCCTACGAGCAGTACTTC
TRBV30,once,TRBD2,TRBJ2-1,CAWSATPSGSQFF,TGTGCCTGGAGTGCGACGCCTAGCGGGAGTCAGTTCTTC
TRBV28,NA,TRBD1,TRBJ2-7,CASTPQGAYEQYF,TGTGCCAGCACCCCCCAGGGGGCATACGAGCAGTACTTC